This paragraph covers one T cell receptor beta chain sequence. Its matching antigen is unknown. The assay was immunoSEQ multiplex PCR, and TCRdb's table has in-frame clones only and misses some. In the table there are 300,000 to 400,000 clones, 92% of which are singletons. This entry is derived from a study of Ad26.COV2.S vaccination and SARS-CoV-2 variants. Study results and limitations: The analyses of TCR breadth and depth may have understated the size of total T cell responses.

The length of the CDR3 is 14 residues. Germline-derived CDR1 and CDR2 are SQVTM and ANQGSEA. V gave up 4 bases and J gave up 4 bases, with 17 bases separating them. The chain carries TRBV29-1 and TRBJ2-7; D is tentatively TRBD1 or TRBD2 (5 bases each). Sequences were derived from peripheral blood, sampled after recovery from COVID-19. The receptor comes from a human donor who had recovered from COVID-19. The CDR3 coding sequence is TGCAGCGTTGGGCGGGTAGGGAAGGGGTACGAGCAGTACTTC. Translation: CSVGRVGKGYEQYF.